One and the same sample provided the 21 T cell receptor beta chains below, sequenced in a study of post-analysis software for immune sequencing data. The authors incorporated unique molecular identifiers into the TCR beta cDNA libraries. TCRdb analysed the PCR reads with MiXCR anew, one entry per CDR3 protein. The sample includes about 160,000 distinct CDR3 sequences, under 40% of them seen just once. Source: blood, taken after autologous hematopoietic stem cell transplantation. These receptors came from a girl aged 5-17 years with multiple sclerosis.

This clonotype was counted ten times or more. V usage is TRBV2 and J usage is TRBJ1-1; D is unclear. The V gene lost 2 bases and the J gene lost 3 bases, with 1 base spanning the gap. Germline CDR1 is SNHLY and CDR2 is FYNNEI. The CDR3 extends over 11 amino acids. CDR3 residues: CASSEYTEAFF. The CDR3 DNA follows: TGTGCCAGCAGTGAATACACTGAAGCTTTCTTT.

In the case of this clonotype: Mismatch with germline at one junction end may stem from a read error. V usage is TRBV12-5 and J usage is TRBJ2-6, with 7 bases identical to TRBD2. The germline V gene has CDR1 LGHNT and CDR2 FRNRAP. This CDR3 has 18 residues. The CDR3 coding sequence is TGTGCCAGTGCCCCCCTAGCGGAAGGTACCTCGGGGGCCAACGTCCTGACTTTC. It encodes CASAPLAEGTSGANVLTF.

This clonotype has more than one count but fewer than ten. This chain joins TRBV27 and TRBJ1-5; 11 nucleotides line up with TRBD1. The CDR3 sequence is 17 residues long. Trimming at V came to 8 bases and at J to 2 bases, leaving 11 bases not matched to a gene. CDR1 and CDR2 (germline): MNHEY, SMNVEV (reference sequence). The CDR3 is CASRGTGGAGGNQPQHF. In nucleotides, the CDR3 is TGTGCCAGCCGCGGGACAGGGGGAGCCGGGGGCAATCAGCCCCAGCATTTT.

V is TRBV4-3 and J is TRBJ2-2; tentatively, D is TRBD2 (5 bases). The CDR3 has 15 amino acids. Germline V gene data show CDR1 as LGHNA and CDR2 as YSLEER. V lost 3 bases, J lost 1 base, and 9 bases lay in between. In DNA, the CDR3 is TGCGCCAGCAGCCAGGACCGGGGGAACACCGGGGAGCTGTTTTTT. Translating gives CASSQDRGNTGELFF.

This rearrangement joins TRBV15 to TRBJ2-1, with 10 bases fitting TRBD2. Germline V gives CDR1 LNHNV, CDR2 YYDKDF (reference sequence). V lost 0 bases to trimming and J lost 4 bases; unmatched junction nucleotides: 18. CDR3 length: 21 amino acids. CDR3 amino acids: CATSRDEWASGRGAPYNEQFF. In DNA form, the CDR3 reads TGTGCCACCAGCAGAGATGAGTGGGCTAGCGGGAGAGGGGCCCCTTACAATGAGCAGTTCTTC.

The V gene is TRBV13, the J gene TRBJ2-5; D is ambiguous. The CDR3 consists of 14 residues. In germline, CDR1 is PRHDT, CDR2 FYEKMQ (reference sequence). The V gene lost 5 bases and the J gene lost 5 bases, with 15 bases spanning the gap. CDR3 coding DNA: TGTGCCAGCAGCATATCACAAATAGAGGAGACCCAGTACTTC. As protein: CASSISQIEETQYF.

The rearrangement uses TRBV29-1 and TRBJ2-1; D is unresolved. Germline V gene lookup returns CDR1 SQVTM and CDR2 ANQGSEA. The germline V and J ends were trimmed by 3 bases and 12 bases, with 9 bases remaining between them. The CDR3 totals 10 residues. CDR3 coding DNA: TGCAGCGTTGATGCCTTGCCGCAGTTCTTC. This encodes CSVDALPQFF.

This clonotype was observed a few times. This chain links TRBV3-1 with TRBJ2-7; D not certain. The germline CDR1 and CDR2 sequences are LGHDT and YNNKEL (reference sequence). Trimming left V 0 bases short and J 0 bases short, with 12 bases between. The CDR3 covers 16 residues. The DNA of the CDR3 is TGTGCCAGCAGCCAAGACATGGGCCAAAGCTCCTACGAGCAGTACTTC. It yields the protein CASSQDMGQSSYEQYF.

This clonotype showed up just once. A much bigger clone sits one base away, suggesting this may be a read error. This chain connects TRBV20-1 to TRBJ1-5, with a tentative D call TRBD1 (6 bases). The CDR3 is 16 residues long. Germline lookup yields CDR1 DFQATT and CDR2 SNEGSKA (reference sequence). The CDR3 loop reads CSAKTGHGISNQPRHF. The CDR3 DNA reads TGCAGTGCTAAGACGGGACACGGAATTAGCAATCAGCCCCGGCATTTT.

This clonotype was recorded a few times. The chain links TRBV12-3 or TRBV12-4 to TRBJ1-1, with D maybe TRBD1 (5 bases). With 1 base removed from V and 4 bases from J, the gap between germline ends came to 7 bases. CDR3 length equals 13 residues. The chain's CDR3 is CASSLVGGTEAFF. CDR3 bases: TGTGCCAGCAGTTTAGTGGGGGGCACTGAAGCTTTCTTT.

This clonotype was recorded a few times. The V and J genes are TRBV2 and TRBJ1-5, with TRBD1 as a possible D gene (5 bases). The CDR3 has 14 amino acids. The ends were cut back, 6 bases at V and 0 bases at J, with 9 bases in the middle. Germline CDR1 SNHLY, CDR2 FYNNEI. The CDR3 reads CASRAGISNQPQHF. The DNA of the CDR3 is TGTGCCAGCAGGGCAGGGATTAGCAATCAGCCCCAGCATTTT.

V is TRBV28 and J is TRBJ2-7; 7 bases are shared with TRBD1. The end of the DNA fits TRBJ2-5 better, so the J call may be wrong. The CDR3 sequence is 14 residues long. CDR1 and CDR2 from the germline V gene are MDHEN and SYDVKM. CDR3: CASSYKTGRETQYF. The CDR3, as DNA: TGTGCCAGCAGCTATAAGACAGGGAGAGAGACCCAGTACTTC.

The V call is TRBV5-1, the J call TRBJ1-2; 8 bases align to TRBD1. This CDR3 is 16 amino acids long. In germline, CDR1 is SGHRS, CDR2 YFSETQ. V was pared by 4 bases and J by 4 bases, with 12 bases of the junction left unmatched. DNA for the CDR3: TGCGCCAGCAGCCACCAGTGGACAGGGCGCTTCTATGGCTACACCTTC. It encodes CASSHQWTGRFYGYTF.

The sample holds a few counts of this clonotype. The J gene is TRBJ2-5, the V gene TRBV6-1; 12 bases align to TRBD2. Germline lookup yields CDR1 MNHNS and CDR2 SASEGT. J gave up 3 bases and V 4 bases, and 0 bases lay outside the gene matches. This CDR3 comprises 14 residues. The CDR3 region has the DNA TGTGCCAGCAGTGGACTAGCGGGAGAAGAGACCCAGTACTTC. Translated, it gives CASSGLAGEETQYF.

This clonotype occurred a few times. This chain connects TRBV7-2 to TRBJ1-2; D not resolved. The CDR3 loop spans 15 amino acids. V shed 1 base and J shed 0 bases, with 9 bases lying between them. Germline V gene data show CDR1 as SGHTA and CDR2 as FQGNSA. CDR3 sequence reads: CASSLDAGANYGYTF. The CDR3 DNA sequence: TGTGCCAGCAGCTTAGATGCGGGAGCTAACTATGGCTACACCTTC.

This chain uses TRBV4-2 with TRBJ2-3, with 10 bases lining up with TRBD2. Germline CDR1 LGHNA, CDR2 YNFKEQ. The trim removed 0 bases at V and 4 bases at J, leaving 4 bases unmatched. The CDR3 has 16 amino acids. The CDR3 loop is CASSQDLAGGADTQYF. The CDR3 nucleotides are TGTGCCAGCAGCCAAGATTTAGCGGGAGGAGCAGATACGCAGTATTTT.

This sequence joins TRBV2 and TRBJ2-5; TRBD2 agrees at 8 bases. V lost 7 bases, J lost 5 bases, and 9 bases stayed unmatched. Germline CDR1 reads SNHLY; CDR2 reads FYNNEI. This CDR3 is 14 amino acids long. CDR3 protein: CASKRGGGPETQYF. The CDR3 nucleotides are TGTGCCAGCAAACGGGGGGGAGGGCCGGAGACCCAGTACTTC.

The sample holds a few counts of this clonotype. J is TRBJ2-5 and V is TRBV15; D is unclear. The end of the DNA fits TRBJ2-7 better, so the J call may be wrong. CDR1 is LNHNV and CDR2 is YYDKDF in the germline V gene (reference sequence). The CDR3 covers 12 residues. CDR3 region: CATTTVSGEQYF. The CDR3 DNA follows: TGTGCCACCACCACCGTCTCGGGCGAGCAGTACTTC.

Notes on this clonotype: The junction differs from germline at one of its ends, possibly a read error. The J gene is TRBJ1-1, the V gene TRBV3-1; D ambiguous. This CDR3 has 12 residues. Per the germline V gene, CDR1 is LGHDT and CDR2 is YNNKEL (reference sequence). Here the CDR3 reads CAGSHYTGGAFF. The CDR3 DNA sequence: TGTGCCGGCAGCCATTATACGGGAGGAGCTTTCTTT.

A few counts support this clonotype. V gene TRBV7-2 combines with J gene TRBJ2-7; TRBD1 agrees at 7 bases. Trimming took 1 base from V and 1 from J; bases not matched to a gene: 4. Germline lookup yields CDR1 SGHTA and CDR2 FQGNSA. The CDR3 sequence is 15 residues long. The CDR3 protein is CASSLGQGVSYEQYF. CDR3 bases: TGTGCCAGCAGCTTAGGACAGGGTGTTTCCTACGAGCAGTACTTC. The complete variable domain, with remaining parts taken from reference TRBV7-2 and TRBJ2-7, reads GAGVSQSPSNKVTEKGKDVELRCDPISGHTALYWYRQSLGQGLEFLIYFQGNSAPDKSGLPSDRFSAERTGGSVSTLTIQRTQQEDSAVYLCASSLGQGVSYEQYFGPGTRLTVT.

V and J are TRBV20-1 and TRBJ2-7; D may be TRBD1 (6 bases). The CDR3 runs to 14 residues. Trimming stripped 3 bases from V and 3 bases from J, with 15 bases between. Germline loops: CDR1 DFQATT, CDR2 SNEGSKA (reference sequence). The CDR3 region has the DNA TGCAGTGCTAGGAGGGGGATTACCCTCTACGAGCAGTACTTC. Translating gives CSARRGITLYEQYF.